These 31 T cell receptor beta chains were all obtained from the same sample, sequenced in a study of CD8+ T cells in alopecia areata (dated by TCRdb to between 2017 and 2018). To prepare the library, the immunoSEQ multiplex PCR assay was applied. For TCR sequencing, RNA was extracted from every sample and reverse transcribed into cDNA to serve as template. What TCRdb holds here is the immuneACCESS table cut down to in-frame rearrangements. Part of the clones is not present; checked against another copy, under half of the missing clones reflect an unresolved V gene, and the others are unexplained. The sample yields over 150,000 clones; more than 55% were counted once. The ten largest clones take up nearly 5% of the sample. The source material was CD8+ T cells sorted from blood. The receptor set was obtained from a human donor in good health.

The genes are TRBV9 and TRBJ1-4; D not certain. The CDR3 is made up of 13 amino acids. Germline CDR1 reads SGDLS; CDR2 reads YYNGEE. The ends were cut back, 4 bases at V and 12 bases at J, with 16 bases in the middle. CDR3 sequence reads: CASSPPDRVELFF. The CDR3 DNA is TGTGCCAGCAGCCCCCCCGATCGGGTAGAACTGTTTTTT.

The V and J genes are TRBV29-1 and TRBJ2-7; weak D call: TRBD1 (6 bases). V shed 0 bases and J shed 5 bases, with 20 bases lying between them. The CDR3 is 16 amino acids. Per the germline V gene, CDR1 is SQVTM and CDR2 is ANQGSEA. In nucleotides, the CDR3 is TGCAGCGTTGAAGATAAACGGCAGGGGAAGGACCACGAGCAGTACTTC. Protein sequence: CSVEDKRQGKDHEQYF.

V gene TRBV25-1 combines with J gene TRBJ2-7; 12 bases agree with TRBD1. Unmatched junction bases numbered 5, after V lost 4 bases and J lost 7 bases. This CDR3 is 14 amino acids long. The germline CDR1 and CDR2 sequences are MGHDK and SYGVNS. The CDR3 region is CASSAGQGADEQYF. In DNA form, the CDR3 reads TGTGCCAGCAGTGCGGGACAGGGGGCTGATGAGCAGTACTTC.

The chain has TRBV7-2 and TRBJ1-2, with D unresolved. The CDR3 is 14 residues long. Deletions cut 1 base from V and 4 bases from J, with 10 bases between. The germline CDR1 and CDR2 sequences are SGHTA and FQGNSA. CDR3 sequence: CASSLGQSRYGYTF. The CDR3 region has the DNA TGTGCCAGCAGCTTAGGTCAATCGCGCTATGGCTACACCTTC.

V gene TRBV7-2 combines with J gene TRBJ1-1; D not certain. Germline loops: CDR1 SGHTA, CDR2 FQGNSA. V was clipped by 8 bases and J by 4 bases, with 5 bases between them. The CDR3 is made up of 10 amino acids. In DNA form, the CDR3 reads TGTGCCAGCGGAAGCACTGAAGCTTTCTTT. Translating it yields CASGSTEAFF.

The rearrangement links TRBV6-5 to TRBJ2-1; the D gene is possibly TRBD2 (7 bases). V was shortened by 4 bases and J by 8 bases, with 18 bases between the two germline ends. The germline CDR1 and CDR2 sequences are MNHEY and SVGAGI. This CDR3 has 15 amino acids. The CDR3 DNA follows: TGTGCCAGCAGTTTCGGACTAGAGGGGGTCGATGAGCAGTTCTTC. Amino acids: CASSFGLEGVDEQFF.

The chain employs TRBV6-5 and TRBJ1-2; D uncertain. The V end lost 0 bases, the J end lost 4 bases, and 6 bases lay between the germline ends. Germline V gives CDR1 MNHEY, CDR2 SVGAGI. The CDR3 sequence is 13 residues long. In DNA, the CDR3 is TGTGCCAGCAGTTACTCGAATGGCTATGGCTACACCTTC. Translated: CASSYSNGYGYTF.

This clone was counted only a few times. The rearrangement links TRBV27 to TRBJ2-3; TRBD1 matches at 7 bases. Germline V lookup: CDR1 MNHEY, CDR2 SMNVEV (reference sequence). The CDR3 contains 15 residues. V gave up 5 bases and J gave up 4 bases; unmatched junction bases: 9. The CDR3 coding sequence is TGTGCCAGCAGTCCCTCTACCGGGACAGCAGATACGCAGTATTTT. Amino acids: CASSPSTGTADTQYF.

This chain joins TRBV30 and TRBJ2-5; no definite D call. The CDR3 is 13 amino acids. V dropped 0 bases and J dropped 0 bases, with 5 bases sitting between them. Looked up from germline, CDR1 is GTSNPN and CDR2 is SVGIG (reference sequence). The CDR3 sequence is CAWSVGHQETQYF. Here the CDR3 DNA reads TGTGCCTGGAGTGTTGGGCACCAAGAGACCCAGTACTTC.

This sequence joins TRBV7-6 and TRBJ2-7; 8 nucleotides agree with TRBD2. Germline-derived CDR1 and CDR2 are SGHVS and FNYEAQ. The CDR3 length is 15 residues. With 5 bases clipped from V and 1 base from J, the junction kept 7 bases outside the gene matches. CDR3 nucleotide sequence: TGTGCCAGCAGCCCAAGCGGGGGCGCATCCTACGAGCAGTACTTC. Translated, it gives CASSPSGGASYEQYF.

This clone was detected only a few times. The chain links TRBV6-1 to TRBJ2-1, with D tentatively TRBD2 (5 bases). The V gene lost 7 bases and the J gene lost 7 bases, with 14 bases spanning the gap. This CDR3 is 13 amino acids long. Germline CDR1 and CDR2: MNHNS and SASEGT. CDR3 residues: CASTGSSLNEQFF. Written as DNA, the CDR3 is TGTGCCAGCACAGGTTCTAGCTTGAATGAGCAGTTCTTC.

V and J are TRBV7-9 and TRBJ1-1; possible D gene TRBD1, 5 bases. Germline CDR1 and CDR2: SEHNR and FQNEAQ (reference sequence). V was shortened by 5 bases and J by 1 base, with 14 bases between the two germline ends. CDR3 length: 15 residues. This chain's CDR3 is CASSPPGVGNTEAFF. The DNA of the CDR3 is TGTGCCAGCAGCCCCCCGGGGGTTGGGAACACTGAAGCTTTCTTT. The full variable domain, in which reference TRBV7-9 and TRBJ1-1 provide the parts outside the CDR3, is DTGVSQNPRHKITKRGQNVTFRCDPISEHNRLYWYRQTLGQGPEFLTYFQNEAQLEKSRLLSDRFSAERPKGSFSTLEIQRTEQGDSAMYLCASSPPGVGNTEAFFGQGTRLTVV.

This clone has more than one count but fewer than ten. J is TRBJ2-3 and V is TRBV5-6; D gene uncertain. Deletions cut 0 bases from V and 9 bases from J, with 8 bases between. The CDR3 loop spans 12 amino acids. CDR1 is SGHDT, CDR2 YYEEEE, per germline. As DNA, the CDR3 is TGTGCCAGCAGCTTGGGCATGGCCACGCAGTATTTT. Its protein product is CASSLGMATQYF.

This clone was seen a handful of times. The rearrangement links TRBV29-1 to TRBJ2-1, with D unclear. The germline V and J ends were trimmed by 0 bases and 9 bases, with 6 bases remaining between them. The CDR3 has 11 amino acids. CDR1 SQVTM and CDR2 ANQGSEA come from the germline V gene. CDR3 loop: CSVEDLAEQFF. In nucleotides, the CDR3 is TGCAGCGTTGAAGATCTTGCTGAGCAGTTCTTC.

The rearrangement joins TRBV29-1 to TRBJ1-2, with 7 bases identical to TRBD1. J lost 6 bases, V lost 7 bases, and 8 bases had no gene match. CDR1 and CDR2 from the germline V gene are SQVTM and ANQGSEA. The CDR3 spans 12 residues. DNA of the CDR3: TGCAGCGGCCTCTCAGGGGGGGATGGCTACACCTTC. It specifies CSGLSGGDGYTF.

The chain employs TRBV19 and TRBJ2-1; TRBD2 agrees at 11 bases. The germline V gene encodes CDR1 LNHDA and CDR2 SQIVND (reference sequence). J lost 4 bases, V lost 7 bases, and 6 bases had no gene match. The CDR3 has 15 amino acids. The CDR3 spells CASTPGTSGYNEQFF. DNA of the CDR3: TGTGCCAGTACCCCAGGGACTAGCGGTTACAATGAGCAGTTCTTC.

This clone was observed a few times. V gene TRBV5-1 combines with J gene TRBJ2-7, with D perhaps assigned TRBD1 or TRBD2 (5 bases each). The germline V and J ends were trimmed by 2 bases and 6 bases, with 21 bases remaining between them. The CDR3 sequence is 16 residues long. Germline CDR1 reads SGHRS; CDR2 reads YFSETQ. The CDR3 reads CASSFGSETYGAEQYF. CDR3 sequence (DNA): TGCGCCAGCAGCTTTGGTAGCGAGACGTACGGGGCCGAGCAGTACTTC.

The genes are TRBV7-9 and TRBJ2-7, with D perhaps TRBD2 (7 bases). The CDR3 loop spans 13 amino acids. The ends were cut back, 3 bases at V and 3 bases at J, with 9 bases in the middle. From germline, CDR1 is SEHNR and CDR2 FQNEAQ (reference sequence). The CDR3 nucleotides read TGTGCCAGCAGCTTGGGAGGGGGCTACGAGCAGTACTTC. This codes for CASSLGGGYEQYF.

Here the CDR3 reads CASSYEALPGETQYF. The DNA of the CDR3 is TGTGCCAGCAGTTATGAAGCACTCCCGGGGGAGACCCAGTACTTC. The chain has TRBV6-5 and TRBJ2-5, with D possibly matching TRBD2 (5 bases). The CDR3 loop spans 15 amino acids. Between the trimmed V and J ends, which lost 3 bases and 5 bases, there was a span of 16 bases. Per germline, CDR1 MNHEY and CDR2 SVGAGI.

CDR3 residues: CASSQRTSGGGSQETQYF. CDR3 bases: TGTGCCAGCAGCCAACGGACTAGCGGGGGCGGATCCCAAGAGACCCAGTACTTC. The chain uses TRBV11-2 and TRBJ2-5; 13 bases match TRBD2. Germline assignment: CDR1 SGHAT and CDR2 FQNNGV. The CDR3 loop spans 18 amino acids. The trim removed 5 bases at V and 1 base at J, leaving 10 bases unmatched.

The chain has TRBV7-9 and TRBJ1-5, with D perhaps matching TRBD1 (6 bases). Germline CDR1 SEHNR, CDR2 FQNEAQ (reference sequence). The CDR3 has 15 residues. V shed 6 bases and J shed 5 bases, with 17 bases lying between them. In nucleotides, the CDR3 is TGTGCCAGCAGTTCCACAGGGAGTGTCCATCAGCCCCAGCATTTT. Translation: CASSSTGSVHQPQHF. Full variable domain (missing parts from reference TRBV7-9 and TRBJ1-5): DTGVSQNPRHKITKRGQNVTFRCDPISEHNRLYWYRQTLGQGPEFLTYFQNEAQLEKSRLLSDRFSAERPKGSFSTLEIQRTEQGDSAMYLCASSSTGSVHQPQHFGDGTRLSIL.

The chain links TRBV10-3 to TRBJ2-5, with a possible D match to TRBD1 (5 bases). The CDR3 length is 15 residues. Germline V gene lookup returns CDR1 ENHRY and CDR2 SYGVKD. Trimming shortened V by 3 bases and J by 4 bases, and 15 bases separated the two germline ends. The CDR3 coding sequence is TGTGCCATCAGTGATCCCAGGGCCCCCAGAGAGACCCAGTACTTC. Amino acid sequence: CAISDPRAPRETQYF.

This clone was recorded a few times. Relative to the germline gene, one junction end is altered; a read error may explain this. As DNA, the CDR3 is TGTGCCAGCAGCTTAGACGGGGGAACGGCTATAGCCGACTTC. This gives the protein CASSLDGGTAIADF. The chain has TRBV7-9 and TRBJ2-7; D is possibly TRBD2 (6 bases). This CDR3 spans 14 amino acids. CDR1 is SEHNR, CDR2 FQNEAQ, per germline (reference sequence).

This clone was found a few times. This chain links TRBV7-9 with TRBJ2-5; 7 bases align to TRBD1. With 1 base clipped from V and 3 bases from J, the junction kept 11 bases outside the gene matches. Germline loops: CDR1 SEHNR, CDR2 FQNEAQ (reference sequence). The CDR3 is 17 residues long. As DNA, the CDR3 is TGTGCCAGCAGCTTAGGATTCTGGGACAGAGACGAAGAGACCCAGTACTTC. Protein sequence: CASSLGFWDRDEETQYF.

The chain couples TRBV6-5 to TRBJ2-7; D unclear. CDR1 is MNHEY, CDR2 SVGAGI, per germline. V was cut by 0 bases and J by 0 bases, with 9 bases left in between. CDR3 size: 15 residues. CDR3 nucleotides: TGTGCCAGCAGTTACTCAGGTCCCAGCTCCTACGAGCAGTACTTC. The encoded protein is CASSYSGPSSYEQYF.

The chain employs TRBV29-1 and TRBJ1-2; no reliable D call. Trimming took 3 bases from V and 0 from J, leaving 14 bases between them. CDR1 is SQVTM, CDR2 ANQGSEA, per germline. The CDR3 is made up of 15 amino acids. CDR3 residues: CSVDFEGTTNYGYTF. CDR3 in DNA: TGCAGCGTTGATTTCGAGGGCACTACTAACTATGGCTACACCTTC.

This chain links TRBV4-2 with TRBJ2-5; possible D gene TRBD2, 6 bases. Per germline, CDR1 LGHNA and CDR2 YNFKEQ. The length of the CDR3 is 19 residues. The V and J ends lost 1 base and 1 base respectively, with 22 bases between them. The CDR3 region has the DNA TGTGCCAGCAGCCAAGGCGGGGCGAACTCCCGATTACTCCAAGAGACCCAGTACTTC. This codes for CASSQGGANSRLLQETQYF.

This clone was seen more than once but under ten times. V usage is TRBV5-6 and J usage is TRBJ2-3; D gene uncertain. Per the germline V gene, CDR1 is SGHDT and CDR2 is YYEEEE. V lost 0 bases to trimming and J lost 2 bases, with 1 base between them. The CDR3 is 12 residues long. The CDR3 bases are TGTGCCAGCAGCTTGGCCACAGATACGCAGTATTTT. Translated: CASSLATDTQYF.

This clone came up a few times. The chain combines TRBV2 with TRBJ1-2; a weak D match, TRBD1 (5 bases). V gave up 3 bases and J gave up 4 bases, with 15 bases separating them. Germline CDR1 and CDR2: SNHLY and FYNNEI. This CDR3 spans 15 amino acids. As DNA, the CDR3 is TGTGCCAGCAGTGAGAGTATAGGGACCAGCTATGGCTACACCTTC. It translates to CASSESIGTSYGYTF.

The CDR3 loop is CASRKGKETQYF. CDR3 in DNA: TGTGCCAGCAGAAAGGGGAAAGAGACCCAGTACTTC. The gene calls are TRBV28 and TRBJ2-5; tentatively, D is TRBD1 (5 bases). Germline lookup yields CDR1 MDHEN and CDR2 SYDVKM. This CDR3 has 12 residues. The ends were cut back, 6 bases at V and 3 bases at J, with 8 bases in the middle.

This clone was seen a few times. The chain uses TRBV7-9 and TRBJ1-1, with D perhaps matching TRBD1 (6 bases). Looked up from germline, CDR1 is SEHNR and CDR2 is FQNEAQ (reference sequence). Trimming shortened V by 3 bases and J by 6 bases, and 14 bases separated the two germline ends. The CDR3 has 14 residues. CDR3 in DNA: TGTGCCAGCAGCTTTCTAGGAGGGGGGGCTGAAGCTTTCTTT. This gives the protein CASSFLGGGAEAFF. Filled out from reference TRBV7-9 and TRBJ1-1, the complete variable domain reads DTGVSQNPRHKITKRGQNVTFRCDPISEHNRLYWYRQTLGQGPEFLTYFQNEAQLEKSRLLSDRFSAERPKGSFSTLEIQRTEQGDSAMYLCASSFLGGGAEAFFGQGTRLTVV.